The next 13 T cell receptor beta chains were all read from a single sample in a study of blood T cells in healthy people across ages. The use of a sample-barcoded 5' primer and a J-beta primer mix characterized a second PCR of about 7 to 12 cycles. TCRdb independently ran MiXCR on the 5' RACE reads; one entry per CDR3 protein. The table shows roughly 830,000 distinct CDR3 sequences, with approximately 65% occurring only once. Sequencing was performed on blood. These receptors all come from a man aged 25 to 40 in good health.

This sequence joins TRBV12-3 or TRBV12-4 and TRBJ1-1; D unresolved. The CDR3 covers 12 residues. V was pared by 6 bases and J by 7 bases, with 12 bases between. The CDR3 nucleotides read TGTGCCAGCAGCCCGGTTAGTGATGAAGCTTTCTTT. This translates into CASSPVSDEAFF.

The rearrangement uses TRBV5-1 and TRBJ2-3, with 8 bases matching TRBD1. The CDR3 contains 16 residues. CDR1 and CDR2 from the germline V gene are SGHRS and YFSETQ. V shed 0 bases, J shed 5 bases, and the junction held 8 bases outside the gene matches. CDR3 sequence: CASSLDFAGGRDTQYF. The CDR3 nucleotides are TGCGCCAGCAGCTTGGATTTCGCAGGGGGCAGAGATACGCAGTATTTT.

This clonotype has ten or more counts. The rearrangement joins TRBV20-1 to TRBJ2-1, with 12 bases matching TRBD1. The ends lost 0 bases at V and 9 bases at J; junction bases unmatched: 6. The CDR3 covers 15 residues. Per the germline V gene, CDR1 is DFQATT and CDR2 is SNEGSKA (reference sequence). The CDR3 here is CSAREGTGGKGEQFF. CDR3 sequence (DNA): TGCAGTGCTAGAGAGGGGACAGGGGGCAAAGGTGAGCAGTTCTTC.

This rearrangement joins TRBV4-1 to TRBJ2-3; D remains unclear. The V end lost 1 base, the J end lost 0 bases, and 8 bases lay between the germline ends. This CDR3 comprises 15 residues. Germline CDR1 reads MGHRA; CDR2 reads YSYEKL. The CDR3 nucleotides read TGCGCCAGCAGCCAAGCAGAGGCAAGCACAGATACGCAGTATTTT. This encodes CASSQAEASTDTQYF.

This clonotype was observed once. J is TRBJ2-1 and V is TRBV5-5; 7 bases align to TRBD1. Germline V CDR1 and CDR2: SGHKS, YYEKEE (reference sequence). The V gene end was trimmed by 2 bases and the J gene end by 2 bases; junction bases not matched to a gene: 4. The CDR3 is 15 amino acids. This chain's CDR3 is CASSFNQGAYNEQFF. The CDR3 coding sequence is TGTGCCAGCAGCTTCAACCAGGGGGCCTACAATGAGCAGTTCTTC.

The chain combines TRBV10-3 with TRBJ2-1; 10 nucleotides agree with TRBD1. The CDR3 is 16 residues long. The trim removed 4 bases at V and 7 bases at J, leaving 10 bases unmatched. The germline gives CDR1 ENHRY, CDR2 SYGVKD. DNA of the CDR3: TGTGCCATCAGTGCTCCCGGACAGGGGGTTAGGAATGAGCAGTTCTTC. The encoded protein is CAISAPGQGVRNEQFF.

The V and J genes are TRBV7-9 and TRBJ2-7; D is undetermined. CDR1 and CDR2 (germline): SEHNR, FQNEAQ (reference sequence). Trimming cost V 5 bases and J 7 bases, with 12 bases left between them. The CDR3 has 12 amino acids. In DNA, the CDR3 is TGTGCCAGCAGCGGGCTTCGAAGGGAGCAGTACTTC. Amino acid sequence: CASSGLRREQYF. Full variable domain (rest looked up from reference TRBV7-9 and TRBJ2-7): DTGVSQNPRHKITKRGQNVTFRCDPISEHNRLYWYRQTLGQGPEFLTYFQNEAQLEKSRLLSDRFSAERPKGSFSTLEIQRTEQGDSAMYLCASSGLRREQYFGPGTRLTVT.

This clonotype was recorded once. This sequence joins TRBV13 and TRBJ2-7, with 7 bases matching TRBD2. The J call may be wrong; the DNA end is better matched by TRBJ2-5. From germline, CDR1 is PRHDT and CDR2 FYEKMQ (reference sequence). The CDR3 loop spans 15 amino acids. The CDR3 loop is CASSATGRRVETQYF. DNA for the CDR3: TGTGCCAGCAGCGCTACCGGGAGGAGGGTAGAGACCCAGTACTTC.

This chain uses TRBV11-1 with TRBJ2-4; D unclear. V lost 5 bases and J lost 0, with 8 bases in between. The CDR3 runs 14 residues. In germline, CDR1 is SGHAT, CDR2 FQDESV (reference sequence). The CDR3 region is CASSPTVAKNIQYF. The CDR3 DNA reads TGTGCCAGCAGCCCGACCGTAGCCAAAAACATTCAGTACTTC.

The V gene is TRBV3-1, the J gene TRBJ2-5; D uncertain. V gave up 5 bases and J gave up 5 bases, with 12 bases separating them. Germline lookup yields CDR1 LGHDT and CDR2 YNNKEL (reference sequence). There are 13 residues in the CDR3. DNA for the CDR3: TGTGCCAGCAGCTCCCAAATTGTGGAGACCCAGTACTTC. It is translated as CASSSQIVETQYF.

This chain links TRBV6-6 with TRBJ1-2; no definite D call. The CDR3 has 11 residues. Germline-derived CDR1 and CDR2 are MNHNY and SVGAGI (reference sequence). Trimming removed 10 bases from V and 3 bases from J, with 9 bases in between. The CDR3 nucleotides read TGTGCCATCCCTGCGGACTATGGCTACACCTTC. It is translated as CAIPADYGYTF.

The rearrangement joins TRBV7-2 to TRBJ1-6; no definite D call. V gave up 3 bases and J gave up 5 bases, with 5 bases separating them. Germline values: CDR1 SGHTA, CDR2 FQGNSA. The CDR3 runs to 13 residues. This chain's CDR3 is CASSFWDNSPLHF. In DNA, the CDR3 is TGTGCCAGCAGCTTTTGGGATAATTCACCCCTCCACTTT.

J is TRBJ1-2 and V is TRBV20-1, with no clear D. The CDR3 loop spans 11 amino acids. V was cut by 3 bases and J by 6 bases, with 8 bases left in between. Germline V gene data show CDR1 as DFQATT and CDR2 as SNEGSKA (reference sequence). As DNA, the CDR3 is TGCAGTGCTAGCTTATGGGATGGCTACACCTTC. As protein: CSASLWDGYTF.